This T cell receptor (beta chain) derives from a study of human T cells and chemical hapten exposure. Across the whole study: Per-sample TCR yield variation was attributed mainly to small pooled library volume differences. Whole-study results and caveats: TCRs whose frequency exceeded 1 in 1000 remained the same following DPC sensitization.

Indicated time point: healthy volunteer bleed at 2 weeks. Total RNA was isolated from whole blood that had not been fractionated. The library put unique molecular identifiers onto individual cDNA molecules. In the authors' methods: There were a median of around 97,000 TCRs per sample, with a range from roughly 20,000 to 700,000. Each CDR3 protein is one row after TCRdb ran MiXCR on the RACE reads. In this record, the V and J calls reflect TCRdb's handling and not the investigators' own analysis. The profile shows around 130,000 distinct CDR3 sequences, around 8.3% of them singletons. This CDR3 comprises 15 residues. Germline V gives CDR1 SGHDN, CDR2 FVKESK. V shed 1 base and J shed 7 bases, with 11 bases lying between them. In its sample, this clonotype was seen many times. Its cognate antigen is unknown.

The V gene is TRBV14, the J gene TRBJ1-6; perhaps TRBD1 as D (6 bases). The origin of this receptor is a male donor in good health. Some clones in this sample may be carry-over from other donors' samples. The sequencing input was whole blood. The CDR3 region has the DNA TGTGCCAGCAGCCAAGGTCAGGGGTTGAATTCACCCCTCCACTTT. It translates to CASSQGQGLNSPLHF.